This T cell receptor (beta chain) was captured by sequencing in a study of T cell responses to AZD1222 COVID-19 vaccine (dated by TCRdb to the early 2020s). With respect to the entire study: AZD1222 recipients whose second dose came at about 4 weeks and those whose second dose came at about 12 weeks were combined into one group, since spike-specific TCR depth and breadth did not differ between the two schedules. A total of 230 to 250 trial participants underwent TCR sequencing, of whom about 210 had received two doses of AZD1222 and approximately 25 had received two doses of the MenACWY control vaccine. Trial participants were enrolled by age into 18-55, 56-69 and 70-plus year subgroups, with 148, 28 and 57 TCR-sequenced participants respectively. The full study reports these points: Conclusions about previously exposed vaccinees are limited, since just 5 or 6 AZD1222 recipients were seropositive for SARS-CoV-2 at baseline. Reportedly, close to half of the unique spike-specific TCRs recognized epitopes lying outside the regions that are mutated in the B.1.351 and B.1.1.7 variants. The 56-69-year group was small, and its depth increase did not reach significance, likely because of low power. Because no day 14 peak-response samples were available, repertoires were characterized only after the peak T cell response. Vaccine-associated CD4 TCRs spanned the whole spike protein, with dominant responses in regions 160-218 and 743-854. A significant rise in spike-specific TCR breadth and depth was observed after two AZD1222 doses relative to day 0 and relative to MenACWY recipients. Participants were mostly white British, with more females than males. The authors suggested clonal diversity may have been underestimated.

V trim: 3 bases; J trim: 2 bases; unmatched bases: 11. CDR1 SGHNT and CDR2 YYREEE were looked up in the germline V gene (reference sequence). The CDR3, cysteine through phenylalanine, is 17 amino acids long. Left in the record is the CDR3 DNA by itself, 51 bases read in frame from the first base. The CDR3 regions of human TCRbeta chains were analyzed by immunosequencing. As for how the authors treated the data: Repertoire TCRs were matched against a reference library of SARS-CoV-2-specific TCRs generated with the MIRA antigen-specificity platform. Breadth was defined as the fraction of unique TCRs that were SARS-CoV-2-associated, and depth was defined as the fraction of total T cells that were SARS-CoV-2-associated. Using the MIRA data, every spike-specific TCR was mapped to the spike region that the TCR reacted to and assigned to either a CD4 or a CD8 class. Log10-transformed breadth and depth values were compared by one-way ANOVA with Sidak's multiple comparisons tests. TCRdb carries this immuneACCESS record with in-frame sequences only. Its versions omit some clonotypes, under half of them owing to an unresolved V gene in the studies checked, with the rest unexplained. Clone size and the V and J calls come from that table; the DNA yielded D and trimming. This sample gives roughly 180,000 clones in total; 85% to 95% of them show up just once. 7% to 9.5% of the sample is in the top ten clones.

This clone came up a few times. There is no known antigen for this receptor. No base-level quality is on record; no much larger clone is a single base apart. Read against the paper, the sample's time point label means: baseline before first vaccination. Vaccinee samples were obtained from the UK trials COV001 and COV002, which included a single-blind randomized controlled phase 2/3 trial of AZD1222 (ChAdOx1 nCoV-19) in healthy adults. For TCRbeta chain sequencing, PBMC samples from trial participants were taken at day 0 and at day 28 after the second dose. The rearrangement combines TRBV5-4 with TRBJ2-3, and TRBD2 aligns with 8 junction nucleotides. The source of this sequence is an adult in good health. The sample in question was peripheral blood, obtained on day 0 of AZD1222 vaccination. The CDR3 in this case is CASSSPGLAGPTDTQYF. The DNA sequence is given as TGTGCCAGCAGCTCACCTGGACTAGCAGGCCCCACAGATACGCAGTATTTT.